This TCR beta chain was profiled in a study of control samples from healthy donors and cancer patients (dated by TCRdb to 2018 to 2021). On this clone: Its antigen is not yet known. Per-base quality was not reported, and no clone a single base away is much larger than it.

Library method: the immunoSEQ multiplex PCR assay. TCRdb took over this immuneACCESS table, retaining in-frame rearrangements with V and J assigned. Such tables are incomplete; in checked studies, under half of the missing clones stem from an unresolved V gene, and the remainder is unexplained. Present in this sample are around 80,000 clones, about 88% of which were seen just once. The ten largest clonotypes hold around 5.7% of the sample. Sequenced: blood. This sequence was found in a woman in her forties or fifties in good health.

CDR3 region: CASSTTSGTYEQYF. The DNA is as follows: TGTGCCAGTAGTACAACTAGCGGCACCTACGAGCAGTACTTC. The chain is made from TRBV19 and TRBJ2-7; 8 middle bases align to TRBD2. Measured from the cysteine to the phenylalanine, the CDR3 is 14 residues long. This entry keeps only the CDR3 DNA: 42 bases, framed from base 1. The germline V gene encodes CDR1 LNHDA and CDR2 SQIVND (reference sequence). Clipping removes 4 bases from V and 2 bases from J, with 4 as the unmatched junction base count. The reference TRBV19 and TRBJ2-7 proteins fill in what lies around the CDR3, so the full variable domain reads DGGITQSPKYLFRKEGQNVTLSCEQNLNHDAMYWYRQDPGQGLRLIYYSQIVNDFQKGDIAEGYSVSREKKESFPLTVTSAQKNPTAFYLCASSTTSGTYEQYFGPGTRLTVT.